These 9 T cell receptor beta chains originate from one sample sequenced in a study of blood T cell repertoires in COVID-19 (dated by TCRdb to the early 2020s). The library was produced with the immunoSEQ multiplex PCR assay. Not all clones reach the TCRdb copy of this immuneACCESS table, which keeps in-frame sequences only. Checked studies attribute under half of the gap to unresolved V genes and leave the rest unexplained. For this sample there are about 66,000 clones; 70% to 90% appear just once. Of the sample, 5.5% to 8.5% is held by the ten largest clones. The sample taken for sequencing was peripheral blood. These receptors all come from a man aged 50-59 years with active COVID-19.

The chain employs TRBV4-1 and TRBJ2-7; a weak D match, TRBD2 (6 bases). The V end lost 2 bases, the J end lost 5 bases, and 16 bases lay between the germline ends. Germline-derived CDR1 and CDR2 are MGHRA and YSYEKL. The CDR3 sequence is 15 residues long. The CDR3: CASSQPAGYRDEQYF. As DNA, the CDR3 is TGCGCCAGCAGCCAACCCGCGGGATACCGCGACGAGCAGTACTTC.

Notes on this clone: Other DNA sequences from this sample encode an identical CDR3 as well. The chain recombines TRBV29-1 with TRBJ2-2; possible D gene TRBD2, 6 bases. V gave up 5 bases and J gave up 3 bases, with 13 bases separating them. Germline-derived CDR1 and CDR2 are SQVTM and ANQGSEA. The CDR3 sequence is 14 residues long. CDR3 region: CSVSRTGDTGELFF. The CDR3 DNA sequence: TGCAGCGTTTCTAGGACGGGGGACACCGGGGAGCTGTTTTTT.

This clone was seen at least ten times. V usage is TRBV25-1 and J usage is TRBJ1-4, with D perhaps TRBD1 (6 bases). The CDR3 is made up of 14 amino acids. V lost 3 bases and J 10 bases, leaving 15 bases between the germline ends. The germline gives CDR1 MGHDK, CDR2 SYGVNS. The CDR3 DNA follows: TGTGCCAGCAGTGAGACAGGTGACCTTAGAAAACTGTTTTTT. This gives the protein CASSETGDLRKLFF. The whole variable domain, remainder taken from reference TRBV25-1 and TRBJ1-4, is EADIYQTPRYLVIGTGKKITLECSQTMGHDKMYWYQQDPGMELHLIHYSYGVNSTEKGDLSSESTVSRIRTEHFPLTLESARPSHTSQYLCASSETGDLRKLFFGSGTQLSVL.

This clone was detected a few times. The chain has TRBV7-9 and TRBJ2-1, with TRBD2 matching 14 bases. CDR3 length equals 19 residues. The V and J ends lost 5 bases and 0 bases, in that order; junction bases with no gene match: 9. Germline values: CDR1 SEHNR, CDR2 FQNEAQ (reference sequence). The CDR3 reads CASSHGTSGSPSSYNEQFF. DNA of the CDR3: TGTGCCAGCAGCCACGGGACTAGCGGGAGCCCCAGCTCCTACAATGAGCAGTTCTTC.

The sample holds one count of this clone. The chain employs TRBV5-1 and TRBJ1-1, with a possible D match to TRBD1 (5 bases). Germline CDR1 reads SGHRS; CDR2 reads YFSETQ. CDR3 size: 14 residues. V was cut by 2 bases and J by 10 bases, with 18 bases left in between. CDR3 in amino acids: CASSLSDLPGGAFF. The CDR3 region has the DNA TGCGCCAGCAGCTTATCAGACCTACCCGGGGGAGCTTTCTTT.

This clone appeared a few times. Germline is not matched at one junction end, which may reflect a read error. V is TRBV7-9 and J is TRBJ2-7; D uncertain. This CDR3 is built from 13 residues. Germline CDR1 reads SEHNR; CDR2 reads FQNEAQ (reference sequence). Here the CDR3 reads CASSLAIPPRIIF. CDR3 DNA sequence: TGTGCCAGCAGCTTAGCGATACCCCCGCGGATAATCTTC.

J is TRBJ2-6 and V is TRBV3-1 (or the pseudogene TRBV3-2), with 9 bases lining up with TRBD1. The CDR3 length is 16 residues. From germline, CDR1 is LGHDT and CDR2 YNNKEL (reference sequence). After removal of 4 bases from V and 4 bases from J, the junction contained 5 bases not matched to a gene. The CDR3 bases are TGTGCCAGCAGCCCCCGGACAGGGGACGGGGCCAACGTCCTGACTTTC. Amino acid sequence: CASSPRTGDGANVLTF.

This rearrangement joins TRBV14 to TRBJ2-5, with D perhaps matching TRBD1 (5 bases). The CDR3 consists of 16 residues. Germline V lookup: CDR1 SGHDN, CDR2 FVKESK. Trimming took off 1 base at V and 1 base at J, with 13 bases between the two ends. The CDR3, as DNA: TGTGCCAGCAGCCAAGTAGGCGGACATATCCAAGAGACCCAGTACTTC. Translated, it gives CASSQVGGHIQETQYF.

This rearrangement joins TRBV6-4 to TRBJ2-2; D not resolved. V lost 2 bases and J lost 6, with 4 bases in between. Germline V gene lookup returns CDR1 MRHNA and CDR2 SNTAGT. This CDR3 is built from 12 residues. The CDR3 DNA reads as TGTGCCAGCAGTGACCGTTCCGGGGAGCTGTTTTTT. As protein: CASSDRSGELFF.